These 28 T cell receptor beta chains originate from one sample sequenced in a study of T cell responses to AZD1222 COVID-19 vaccine. The data were produced by immunoSEQ multiplex PCR, yet TCRdb's version contains in-frame clones alone and is incomplete. The sample records about 130,000 clones, about 89% being singletons. The source material was peripheral blood, sampled on day 0 of AZD1222 vaccination. Receptors were obtained from an adult in good health.

This chain connects TRBV11-2 to TRBJ2-1; 10 nucleotides agree with TRBD2. This CDR3 is built from 17 residues. Germline assignment: CDR1 SGHAT and CDR2 FQNNGV. With 4 bases clipped from V and 11 bases from J, the junction kept 17 bases outside the gene matches. For the CDR3, the DNA is TGTGCCAGCAGCTCCGCCCCTCCCGAGCGGGGGGGCCAAAAGCAGTTCTTC. Translated, it gives CASSSAPPERGGQKQFF.

The rearrangement uses TRBV5-1 and TRBJ2-5, with 8 bases aligning to TRBD2. The CDR3 has 16 amino acids. Germline-derived CDR1 and CDR2 are SGHRS and YFSETQ. With 0 bases clipped from V and 1 base from J, the junction kept 5 bases outside the gene matches. The CDR3 nucleotides read TGCGCCAGCAGCTTGGGGCCAGCGGGGGCCCAAGAGACCCAGTACTTC. It yields the protein CASSLGPAGAQETQYF. Supplemented by reference TRBV5-1 and TRBJ2-5, the full variable domain reads KAGVTQTPRYLIKTRGQQVTLSCSPISGHRSVSWYQQTPGQGLQFLFEYFSETQRNKGNFPGRFSGRQFSNSRSEMNVSTLELGDSALYLCASSLGPAGAQETQYFGPGTRLLVL.

V is TRBV2 and J is TRBJ2-7, with TRBD2 matching 7 bases. This CDR3 has 12 residues. V was clipped by 7 bases and J by 1 base; unmatched bases: 1. Germline CDR1 and CDR2: SNHLY and FYNNEI. CDR3 sequence (DNA): TGTGCCAGCACCGGGGGGTCCTACGAGCAGTACTTC. Translating gives CASTGGSYEQYF.

The chain recombines TRBV19 with TRBJ1-2; D unclear. This CDR3 has 15 residues. Looked up from germline, CDR1 is LNHDA and CDR2 is SQIVND (reference sequence). Trimming pared 5 bases from V and 2 bases from J, leaving 15 bases between. The CDR3: CASSPGGRRNYGYTF. The CDR3 DNA follows: TGTGCCAGTAGTCCTGGCGGCAGACGAAACTATGGCTACACCTTC. Using reference TRBV19 and TRBJ1-2 for the parts outside the CDR3, the full variable domain is DGGITQSPKYLFRKEGQNVTLSCEQNLNHDAMYWYRQDPGQGLRLIYYSQIVNDFQKGDIAEGYSVSREKKESFPLTVTSAQKNPTAFYLCASSPGGRRNYGYTFGSGTRLTVV.

V gene TRBV5-4 combines with J gene TRBJ2-7, with D unresolved. Germline values: CDR1 SGHNT, CDR2 YYREEE (reference sequence). The CDR3 extends over 15 amino acids. V was shortened by 3 bases and J by 3 bases, with 16 bases between the two germline ends. CDR3 region: CASSSQETGLYEQYF. The DNA for the CDR3 is TGTGCCAGCAGCTCCCAGGAAACGGGTCTCTACGAGCAGTACTTC.

The chain recombines TRBV2 with TRBJ2-7; D unclear. The CDR3 is made up of 14 amino acids. Germline CDR1 and CDR2: SNHLY and FYNNEI. Trimming took 8 bases from V and 2 from J, leaving 16 bases between them. The CDR3 DNA follows: TGTGCCAGCTTAAACCCCGGGCGCACCTACGAGCAGTACTTC. This translates into CASLNPGRTYEQYF.

The chain uses TRBV7-2 and TRBJ2-3; TRBD2 matches at 7 bases. The CDR3 sequence is 19 residues long. Germline trimming cut 4 bases from V and 2 bases from J; bases unmatched to any gene: 18. Germline assignment: CDR1 SGHTA and CDR2 FQGNSA. The CDR3 DNA is TGTGCCAGCAGCTCTCGCTGGGGGGGGATCTTCGCGTCCACAGATACGCAGTATTTT. It encodes CASSSRWGGIFASTDTQYF.

This clone was detected a few times. V gene TRBV28 combines with J gene TRBJ2-2; D is uncertain. This CDR3 region has 12 residues. CDR1 is MDHEN, CDR2 SYDVKM, per germline. V lost 9 bases, J lost 3 bases, and 8 bases lay in between. As DNA, the CDR3 is TGTGCCAGTTCCATATACACCGGGGAGCTGTTTTTT. This gives the protein CASSIYTGELFF.

V and J are TRBV12-3 or TRBV12-4 and TRBJ2-4; D is undetermined. The CDR3 has 12 amino acids. V was pared by 1 base and J by 10 bases, with 8 bases between. CDR3 sequence: CASSLVLPIQYF. The DNA of the CDR3 is TGTGCCAGCAGTTTAGTTCTACCTATTCAGTACTTC.

In nucleotides, the CDR3 is TGTGCCAGCAGCCAAGCTCGACGGTATGGCTACACCTTC. Its translation is CASSQARRYGYTF. The V call is TRBV14, the J call TRBJ1-2, with D hard to call. This CDR3 comprises 13 residues. Germline CDR1 reads SGHDN; CDR2 reads FVKESK. The V end was cut by 1 base, the J end by 5 bases, with 8 bases between.

The chain carries TRBV14 and TRBJ1-2; D is unclear. V was shortened by 0 bases and J by 4 bases, with 6 bases between the two germline ends. The CDR3 has 13 residues. Germline assignment: CDR1 SGHDN and CDR2 FVKESK. The CDR3 sequence: CASSQDQSYGYTF. The DNA of the CDR3 is TGTGCCAGCAGCCAAGATCAGAGCTATGGCTACACCTTC.

About this clone: A read error may produce the germline difference seen at one junction end. The chain combines TRBV5-4 with TRBJ1-2, with D tentatively TRBD1 (6 bases). Germline V gene data show CDR1 as SGHNT and CDR2 as YYREEE (reference sequence). The CDR3 spans 13 residues. Written as DNA, the CDR3 is TGTGCCAACAGCAAGGGACACCCCTATGGCTACACCTTC. This encodes CANSKGHPYGYTF.

V is TRBV6-6 and J is TRBJ2-7; D perhaps matches TRBD2 (5 bases). The CDR3 length is 13 residues. Per the germline V gene, CDR1 is MNHNY and CDR2 is SVGAGI (reference sequence). V lost 8 bases to trimming and J lost 0 bases, with 11 bases between them. The CDR3 DNA reads as TGTGCCAGCCGGCTCGGGGACTCCTACGAGCAGTACTTC. It translates to CASRLGDSYEQYF.

The rearrangement joins TRBV6-1 to TRBJ1-1, with TRBD1 identical over 10 bases. This CDR3 spans 15 amino acids. The germline gives CDR1 MNHNS, CDR2 SASEGT. V lost 3 bases, J lost 2 bases, and 3 bases stayed unmatched. In DNA form, the CDR3 reads TGTGCCAGCAGTGACGGGACAGGGGACAACACTGAAGCTTTCTTT. Protein: CASSDGTGDNTEAFF.

The V gene is TRBV27, the J gene TRBJ2-3; D is ambiguous. Germline values: CDR1 MNHEY, CDR2 SMNVEV (reference sequence). The CDR3 extends over 15 amino acids. Trimming took off 7 bases at V and 1 base at J, with 15 bases between the two ends. The chain's CDR3 is CASKNPGRGTDTQYF. The CDR3 nucleotides read TGTGCCAGCAAGAACCCGGGCCGTGGCACAGATACGCAGTATTTT.

The chain has TRBV6-5 and TRBJ1-3, with 7 bases matching TRBD1. The CDR3 has 14 amino acids. J was trimmed by 5 bases and V by 5 bases; bases with no gene match: 6. Germline assignment: CDR1 MNHEY and CDR2 SVGAGI. The CDR3 here is CASSTRTGRNTIYF. The CDR3 DNA reads as TGTGCCAGCAGTACCCGGACAGGCCGAAACACCATATATTTT.

The rearrangement uses TRBV14 and TRBJ1-1, with D perhaps TRBD1 (6 bases). CDR3 length: 17 amino acids. V was trimmed by 6 bases and J by 7 bases, leaving 27 bases between them. CDR1 is SGHDN and CDR2 is FVKESK in the germline V gene. The chain's CDR3 is CASRGNQTGFSSREAFF. The CDR3 region has the DNA TGTGCCAGCAGGGGAAATCAGACAGGTTTTTCTTCCCGTGAAGCTTTCTTT.

This chain links TRBV3-1 (or the pseudogene TRBV3-2) with TRBJ1-2; D call uncertain. Germline V lookup: CDR1 LGHDT, CDR2 YNNKEL (reference sequence). The V end was cut by 2 bases, the J end by 4 bases, with 14 bases between. The CDR3 extends over 15 amino acids. The CDR3: CASSQSVRVPYGYTF. CDR3 nucleotide sequence: TGTGCCAGCAGCCAAAGCGTAAGGGTTCCCTATGGCTACACCTTC.

The chain joins TRBV20-1 to TRBJ2-3; D is undetermined. Deletions cut 5 bases from V and 9 bases from J, with 12 bases between. CDR1 and CDR2 (germline): DFQATT, SNEGSKA (reference sequence). CDR3 length equals 11 residues. The CDR3 protein is CSAYWLGTQYF. CDR3 DNA: TGCAGTGCTTATTGGCTGGGCACGCAGTATTTT.

This clone has just one count. V gene TRBV9 combines with J gene TRBJ1-6; no reliable D call. The germline CDR1 and CDR2 sequences are SGDLS and YYNGEE. V was clipped by 7 bases and J by 8 bases, with 7 bases between them. This CDR3 has 11 residues. CDR3 in amino acids: CASRRDSPLHF. The DNA of the CDR3 is TGTGCCAGCCGAAGGGATTCACCCCTCCACTTT. The variable domain in full, completed from reference TRBV9 and TRBJ1-6, reads DSGVTQTPKHLITATGQRVTLRCSPRSGDLSVYWYQQSLDQGLQFLIQYYNGEERAKGNILERFSAQQFPDLHSELNLSSLELGDSALYFCASRRDSPLHFGNGTRLTVT.

This clone was seen only once. V and J are TRBV15 and TRBJ1-1; D is unclear. This CDR3 is built from 14 residues. Germline V gene lookup returns CDR1 LNHNV and CDR2 YYDKDF (reference sequence). The V end lost 0 bases, the J end lost 3 bases, and 8 bases lay between the germline ends. As DNA, the CDR3 is TGTGCCACCAGCAGAGATTTGCGGGACACTGAAGCTTTCTTT. Translated: CATSRDLRDTEAFF.

The chain combines TRBV19 with TRBJ1-2; no firm D call. The V end lost 6 bases, the J end lost 1 base, and 9 bases lay between the germline ends. CDR1 LNHDA and CDR2 SQIVND come from the germline V gene (reference sequence). CDR3 length: 13 residues. The CDR3 DNA reads as TGTGCCAGTAGGAGGACGGGTAACTATGGCTACACCTTC. Translated, it gives CASRRTGNYGYTF. The variable domain in full, with the rest retrieved from reference TRBV19 and TRBJ1-2, is DGGITQSPKYLFRKEGQNVTLSCEQNLNHDAMYWYRQDPGQGLRLIYYSQIVNDFQKGDIAEGYSVSREKKESFPLTVTSAQKNPTAFYLCASRRTGNYGYTFGSGTRLTVV.

This clone came up once. The chain recombines TRBV15 with TRBJ1-4, with D perhaps matching TRBD1 (5 bases). CDR3 size: 17 residues. From germline, CDR1 is LNHNV and CDR2 YYDKDF (reference sequence). The V end was cut by 5 bases, the J end by 0 bases, with 16 bases between. CDR3 protein: CATSGLGVIATNEKLFF. CDR3 DNA sequence: TGTGCCACCAGCGGCTTGGGGGTGATTGCAACTAATGAAAAACTGTTTTTT.

This chain joins TRBV18 and TRBJ2-7; 8 bases fit TRBD1. This CDR3 is built from 14 residues. Germline V gene lookup returns CDR1 KGHSH and CDR2 LQKENI. Unmatched junction bases numbered 4, after V lost 3 bases and J lost 3 bases. The CDR3 DNA follows: TGTGCCAGCTCACCCCGGGACAGGAACTACGAGCAGTACTTC. Protein product: CASSPRDRNYEQYF.

V and J are TRBV7-9 and TRBJ2-2, with 13 bases lining up with TRBD2. There are 17 residues in the CDR3. V was clipped by 5 bases and J by 0 bases; unmatched bases: 3. Germline V gene data show CDR1 as SEHNR and CDR2 as FQNEAQ (reference sequence). The CDR3 reads CASSETSGGPNTGELFF. CDR3 bases: TGTGCCAGCAGCGAGACTAGCGGGGGGCCGAACACCGGGGAGCTGTTTTTT.

The rearrangement uses TRBV6-6 and TRBJ1-6, with D perhaps matching TRBD1 (5 bases). Trimming removed 7 bases from V and 0 bases from J, with 13 bases in between. CDR1 is MNHNY, CDR2 SVGAGI, per germline (reference sequence). The CDR3 consists of 16 residues. CDR3 bases: TGTGCCAGCACCCGGGACGGGAGCTCCTATAATTCACCCCTCCACTTT. Protein sequence: CASTRDGSSYNSPLHF.

This clone was recorded only once. V gene TRBV29-1 combines with J gene TRBJ2-7; 8 bases are a match to TRBD1. The junction had 15 bases not matched to a gene; V was cut back by 8 bases and J by 0 bases. This CDR3 is 16 amino acids long. Germline loops: CDR1 SQVTM, CDR2 ANQGSEA. CDR3 sequence reads: CSIRGRKTATSYEQYF. The CDR3 DNA follows: TGCAGCATCAGGGGGCGGAAGACCGCCACCTCCTACGAGCAGTACTTC.

J is TRBJ1-2 and V is TRBV5-1, with 8 positions matching TRBD1. J was trimmed by 4 bases and V by 7 bases; bases with no gene match: 9. The CDR3 extends over 14 amino acids. The germline V gene has CDR1 SGHRS and CDR2 YFSETQ. CDR3 residues: CASCPGDRSYGYTF. The CDR3 DNA sequence: TGCGCCAGCTGCCCCGGGGACAGGTCCTATGGCTACACCTTC. Full variable domain (outside the CDR3, taken from reference TRBV5-1 and TRBJ1-2): KAGVTQTPRYLIKTRGQQVTLSCSPISGHRSVSWYQQTPGQGLQFLFEYFSETQRNKGNFPGRFSGRQFSNSRSEMNVSTLELGDSALYLCASCPGDRSYGYTFGSGTRLTVV.